These 9 T cell receptor beta chains share one sample of origin, sequenced in a study of T cell responses to AZD1222 COVID-19 vaccine (dated by TCRdb to about 2021). The method behind the library was the immunoSEQ multiplex PCR assay. In TCRdb, the immuneACCESS table is reduced to in-frame sequences with V and J assigned. These tables do not hold every clone; where another copy was compared, an unresolved V gene accounts for under half, and the others remain unexplained. For this sample there are about 160,000 clones; 89% appear just once. Clones ranked in the top ten supply 4.5% to 6.5% of the sample. The sample's time point label, decoded: baseline before first vaccination. The starting material was peripheral blood, obtained on day 0 of AZD1222 vaccination. The receptor source for this set is an adult in good health.

This clone showed up just once. The CDR3 loop reads CASTQGPGTYYLWAFF. The CDR3 coding sequence is TGCGCCAGCACCCAGGGACCCGGGACGTATTATCTGTGGGCTTTCTTT. The gene calls are TRBV5-1 and TRBJ1-1; D perhaps matches TRBD1 (5 bases). The V end was cut by 6 bases, the J end by 11 bases, with 29 bases between. Germline V gives CDR1 SGHRS, CDR2 YFSETQ. The CDR3 loop spans 16 amino acids.

The J gene is TRBJ1-5, the V gene TRBV12-5; D perhaps matches TRBD1 (5 bases). Germline CDR1 reads LGHNT; CDR2 reads FRNRAP. The CDR3 spans 16 residues. Trimming left V 3 bases short and J 8 bases short, with 20 bases between. The CDR3 DNA follows: TGTGCTAGTGGTTTAAAGGTTGGGGACGGTTTAGAGCCCCAGCATTTT. Translation gives CASGLKVGDGLEPQHF.

V gene TRBV5-8 combines with J gene TRBJ2-7, with D possibly TRBD1 on 6 matching bases. There are 15 residues in the CDR3. CDR1 and CDR2 from the germline V gene are SGHTS and YDEGEE. Deletions cut 4 bases from V and 3 bases from J, with 17 bases between. CDR3 sequence (DNA): TGTGCCAGCAGCGCCCACAGGGTACGCCGCTACGAGCAGTACTTC. Amino acids: CASSAHRVRRYEQYF.

The CDR3 loop is CASSQYPPTGQLQETQYF. The CDR3 DNA sequence: TGCGCCAGCAGCCAATATCCCCCAACAGGACAGCTTCAAGAGACCCAGTACTTC. The chain carries TRBV4-1 and TRBJ2-5; D may be TRBD1 (6 bases). CDR3 length: 18 residues. The V and J ends lost 2 bases and 2 bases respectively, with 21 bases between them. The germline V gene has CDR1 MGHRA and CDR2 YSYEKL.

V and J are TRBV29-1 and TRBJ1-4; 9 bases are a match to TRBD1. Germline loops: CDR1 SQVTM, CDR2 ANQGSEA. V shed 7 bases, J shed 7 bases, and the junction held 7 bases outside the gene matches. The CDR3 runs 13 residues. The CDR3 coding sequence is TGCAGCGCATTACAGGGGGCTACTGAAAAACTGTTTTTT. This translates into CSALQGATEKLFF.

V usage is TRBV2 and J usage is TRBJ1-1, with no clear D. CDR3 length: 14 residues. V dropped 6 bases and J dropped 0 bases, with 11 bases sitting between them. Per the germline V gene, CDR1 is SNHLY and CDR2 is FYNNEI. The CDR3 loop reads CASSYYPLNTEAFF. CDR3 DNA: TGTGCCAGCAGCTACTACCCATTGAACACTGAAGCTTTCTTT.

The chain carries TRBV28 and TRBJ1-1, with D possibly TRBD1 on 5 matching bases. Trimming took 7 bases from V and 6 from J, leaving 15 bases between them. The germline CDR1 and CDR2 sequences are MDHEN and SYDVKM. The CDR3 loop spans 13 amino acids. The CDR3 coding sequence is TGTGCCAGCACCGGAAGGTGGGACGCTGAAGCTTTCTTT. This gives the protein CASTGRWDAEAFF. Full variable domain (missing parts from reference TRBV28 and TRBJ1-1): DVKVTQSSRYLVKRTGEKVFLECVQDMDHENMFWYRQDPGLGLRLIYFSYDVKMKEKGDIPEGYSVSREKKERFSLILESASTNQTSMYLCASTGRWDAEAFFGQGTRLTVV.

The V and J genes are TRBV5-1 and TRBJ2-1; 10 bases fit TRBD2. Germline V gene sequence: CDR1 SGHRS, CDR2 YFSETQ. V lost 0 bases and J lost 8; bases outside the gene matches: 5. The CDR3 is 15 amino acids. The CDR3 DNA follows: TGCGCCAGCAGCTTGGTGGCTAGCGGGGGATATGAGCAGTTCTTC. Amino acid sequence: CASSLVASGGYEQFF.

The J gene is TRBJ2-7, the V gene TRBV12-3 or TRBV12-4; 9 positions match TRBD1. There are 13 residues in the CDR3. The ends lost 3 bases at V and 5 bases at J; junction bases unmatched: 2. This chain's CDR3 is CASSFGTGNEQYF. The CDR3 DNA is TGTGCCAGCAGTTTTGGGACAGGGAACGAGCAGTACTTC.